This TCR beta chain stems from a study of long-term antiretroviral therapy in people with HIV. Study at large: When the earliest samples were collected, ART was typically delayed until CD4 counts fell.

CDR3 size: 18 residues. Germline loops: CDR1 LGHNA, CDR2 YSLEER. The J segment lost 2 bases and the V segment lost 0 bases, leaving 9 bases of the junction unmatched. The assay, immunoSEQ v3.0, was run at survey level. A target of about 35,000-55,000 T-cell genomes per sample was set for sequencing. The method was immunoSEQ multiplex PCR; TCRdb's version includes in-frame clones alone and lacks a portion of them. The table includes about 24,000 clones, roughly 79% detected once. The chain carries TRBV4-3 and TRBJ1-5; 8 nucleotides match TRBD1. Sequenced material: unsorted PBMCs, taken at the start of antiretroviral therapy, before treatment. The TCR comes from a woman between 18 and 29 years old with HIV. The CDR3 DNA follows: TGCGCCAGCAGCCAAGAACTTGCAGGGGGCTGGGGCAATCAGCCCCAGCATTTT. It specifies CASSQELAGGWGNQPQHF.